This T cell receptor beta chain derives from a study of T cells in Graves' hyperthyroidism and ophthalmopathy. This clonotype was seen only a few times. Its specificity is unknown. Individuals with ophthalmopathy presented a Clinical Activity Score of at least 3, a NOSPECS grade of at least 4 and a duration under 3 months. Study-wide results and limits: Appearing also in blood were most of the thyroid clonotypes expanded above 0.001.

The CDR3 covers 15 residues. Deletions cut 9 bases from V and 3 bases from J, with 18 bases between. CDR1 LGHDT and CDR2 YNNKEL come from the germline V gene (reference sequence). Researchers took RNA transcripts and amplified the TCR beta CDR3 regions from them. Primed by the HTBI set, a first-round RT-PCR was run on the TCR CDR3. TCRdb analysed the multiplex PCR reads with MiXCR anew, one entry per CDR3 protein. The data contain 600,000 or so distinct CDR3 sequences, 12% to 15% of them singletons. Material for sequencing was blood. The TCR sequence derives from a woman between 18 and 29 years old with Graves' ophthalmopathy. This chain links TRBV3-1 with TRBJ2-4; the D call may be TRBD1 or TRBD2 (6 bases each). CDR3 nucleotide sequence: TGTGCCAGTTCCTGGAGGGACAAATACAAAAACATTCAGTACTTC. This translates into CASSWRDKYKNIQYF.